A selection of T cell receptor beta chains follows, all from one sample in a study of shared clonotypes between healthy human individuals. The method was immunoSEQ multiplex PCR; TCRdb's version includes in-frame clones alone and lacks a portion of them. Of roughly 640,000 clones listed, roughly 97% are singletons. The source material was naive CD4+ T cells sorted from blood. Source of these receptors: a woman aged 30 to 39 in good health. Both conserved end residues are part of each CDR3. A D gene is named only where the DNA matches it firmly. Where a row states a size, it is once, few, many or the class of an expanded clone; other rows omit it.

>TRBJ2-3|NA|NA|TRBV28
TGTGCCAGCAGCGGGGCGTCGGATATCACAGATACGCAGTATTTT
CASSGASDITDTQYF
>TRBJ2-1|NA|TRBD2|TRBV6-1
TGTGCCAGCACCCGGACTAGAGGTGAGCAGTTCTTC
CASTRTRGEQFF
>TRBJ1-1|NA|NA|TRBV18
TGTGCCAGCTCACCGACAGGCGAAACTGAAGCTTTCTTT
CASSPTGETEAFF
>TRBJ1-4|NA|TRBD1|TRBV29-1
TGCAGCGCCGGTGGACAGGGCGGAGAAAAACTGTTTTTT
CSAGGQGGEKLFF
>TRBJ2-1|NA|NA|TRBV5-4
TGTGCCAGCAGCTTGGATCGCGGCTATGAGCAGTTCTTC
CASSLDRGYEQFF
>TRBJ2-5|NA|TRBD2|TRBV5-4
TGTGCCAGCAGCACGCCTACTAGCGGGAGTTTGCGGCAAGAGACCCAGTACTTC
CASSTPTSGSLRQETQYF
>TRBJ1-4|NA|TRBD1|TRBV2
TGTGCCAGCAGTGATCAGACAGGGGGACACGAAAAACTGTTTTTT
CASSDQTGGHEKLFF
>TRBJ1-1|NA|NA|TRBV2
TGTGCCAGCAGAGCACGGGGGGTGAACACTGAAGCTTTCTTT
CASRARGVNTEAFF
>TRBJ2-3|NA|NA|TRBV7-9
TGTGCCAGCAGCTTAGCGGGCCTGACCATGGGGACGCAGTATTTT
CASSLAGLTMGTQYF
>TRBJ2-3|NA|NA|TRBV2
TGTGCCAGCAGTGCCATAACCAGCACAGATACGCAGTATTTT
CASSAITSTDTQYF
>TRBJ1-2|NA|NA|TRBV6-5
TGTGCCAGCAGTTACTCGAGGTGGGGCGGTGGCTACACCTTC
CASSYSRWGGGYTF
>TRBJ2-1|NA|NA|TRBV28
TGTGCCAGCAGTTTAGTCGAGCTGGCCAATGAGCAGTTCTTC
CASSLVELANEQFF
>TRBJ2-3|NA|NA|TRBV9
TGTGCCAGCAGCGTAGCTCACGGGGTCAGCACAGATACGCAGTATTTT
CASSVAHGVSTDTQYF
>TRBJ1-6|NA|NA|TRBV9
TGTGCCAGCAGCGTAGCAGGGGTTAATTCACCCCTCCACTTT
CASSVAGVNSPLHF
>TRBJ2-7|once|NA|TRBV7-9
TGTGCCAGCAGCTTAGTGACGCGAGCCTACGAGCAGTACTTC
CASSLVTRAYEQYF
>TRBJ1-1|NA|NA|TRBV7-9
TGTGCCAGCAGCTTAGAGGGGAGCACTGAAGCTTTCTTT
CASSLEGSTEAFF
>TRBJ1-3|NA|NA|TRBV6-5
TGTGCCAGCAGTTCCAGGGGTGGAAACACCATATATTTT
CASSSRGGNTIYF
>TRBJ2-7|NA|NA|TRBV5-1
TGCGCCAGCAGCCAGGCCCACGAGCAGTACTTC
CASSQAHEQYF
>TRBJ2-2|NA|TRBD2|TRBV10-2
TGCGCCAGCACCACTAGCGGGAGTTTAATTACGAACACCGGGGAGCTGTTTTTT
CASTTSGSLITNTGELFF
>TRBJ1-2|once|TRBD1|TRBV5-1
TGCGCCAGCAGCTTGGGGGACAGGGGTTTAAGCCATGGCTACACCTTC
CASSLGDRGLSHGYTF